The sequence of this T cell receptor (beta chain) was determined in a study of siplizumab effects on memory and regulatory T cells. The CDR3 is 17 amino acids. CDR1 LNHDA and CDR2 SQIVND come from the germline V gene (reference sequence). V trimming: 4 bases; J trimming: 0 bases; junction bases outside the gene matches: 7. Sequencing was performed with immunoSEQ multiplex PCR; in TCRdb, only in-frame clones are kept and a portion is missing. The data hold around 120,000 clones, with 94% observed a single time. The specimen was non-Treg CD4+ T cells sorted from blood. The TCR originated in a human donor in good health. The chain has TRBV19 and TRBJ1-5; 9 nucleotides match TRBD1. The CDR3 here is CASSRRDRDSSNQPQHF. CDR3 DNA sequence: TGTGCCAGTAGTAGAAGGGACAGGGATTCTAGCAATCAGCCCCAGCATTTT.